This T cell receptor (beta chain) was obtained from a study of siplizumab effects on memory and regulatory T cells. The study, taken as a whole, reports: On average, about 70% of mappable alloreactive CD4+ clones were Treg-derived under siplizumab, against 26.9% in controls. Sequences below about 10^-5 frequency were poorly captured, limiting mapping of alloreactive clones. Naive T cells looked more diverse than memory cells and looked like major alloresponse contributors.

Repertoires were generated with immunoSEQ multiplex PCR, while TCRdb's copy carries only in-frame clones and drops some. Among 94,000 or so clones listed, approximately 97% were seen once. Turning to this clone: Its antigen is currently unknown.

Unstimulated naive, memory, effector memory and TEMRA subsets were subjected to sequencing in a few donor pairs. The V gene lost 6 bases and the J gene lost 5 bases, with 10 bases spanning the gap. In germline, CDR1 is SGHNT, CDR2 YENEEA. The CDR3 length is 12 residues. The gene calls are TRBV11-3 and TRBJ2-5; D is ambiguous. The sequenced sample was naive CD4+ T cells sorted from blood. The sequence was obtained from a human donor in good health. CDR3: CASSSGPETQYF. Written as DNA, the CDR3 is TGTGCCAGCAGTTCAGGCCCGGAGACCCAGTACTTC.